This TCR beta chain comes out of a study of blood T cell repertoires in COVID-19. V dropped 3 bases and J dropped 7; count of bases not matched to a gene: 4. The CDR3 has 14 amino acids. CDR1 is MNHEY and CDR2 is SVGAGI in the germline V gene. Under the authors' procedure: Amplification of reference gene primers was used by the study to estimate nucleated cell counts. TCRdb's table, derived via immunoSEQ multiplex PCR, lists solely in-frame clones and lacks some. The V and J calls and clone size come from that table; D and trimming were worked out from the DNA. This table has about 180,000 clones, around 82% appearing once.

Sequencing was performed on peripheral blood. This receptor was taken from a man aged 18 to 30 with active or convalescent COVID-19. This chain uses TRBV6-5 with TRBJ1-4, with TRBD1 matching 8 bases. The CDR3 DNA is TGTGCCAGCAGTTATGACAGGGGAAGTGAAAAACTGTTTTTT. Its protein product is CASSYDRGSEKLFF.